This T cell receptor beta chain was recovered during a study of T cell responses to AZD1222 COVID-19 vaccine. Study results and limitations: Breadth and depth of Spike-specific TCRs rose after two AZD1222 doses. Spike-spanning, vaccine-associated CD4 TCRs were dominant at 160-218 and 743-854.

CDR3 length: 13 amino acids. Germline lookup yields CDR1 MNHEY and CDR2 SVGAGI. V shed 7 bases and J shed 6 bases, with 13 bases lying between them. Regarding this clone: The antigen is unknown.

Only in-frame clones appear in the TCRdb table, and some are missing; sequencing was by immunoSEQ multiplex PCR. The sample holds about 130,000 clones, about 87% seen once. V and J are TRBV6-5 and TRBJ2-1; no definite D call. The sequence came from an adult in good health. The sample was peripheral blood, taken on day 0 of AZD1222 vaccination. The CDR3 loop is CASTRQRGNEQFF. CDR3 coding DNA: TGTGCCAGCACCCGCCAACGCGGCAATGAGCAGTTCTTC.